This TCR beta chain derives from a study of blood T cell repertoires in COVID-19. This CDR3 comprises 16 residues. CDR1 is MNHEY, CDR2 SMNVEV, per germline (reference sequence). V dropped 6 bases and J dropped 0; count of bases not matched to a gene: 7. Measured with immunoSEQ multiplex PCR; TCRdb has only the in-frame clones, and not every one. The sample holds 120,000 to 150,000 clones, approximately 87% seen once. The sample taken for sequencing was PBMCs or T cells enriched from blood (not recorded which). The rearrangement links TRBV27 to TRBJ2-3, with 9 bases that match TRBD2. This TCR was sampled from a man aged 50-60 years in a cohort exposed to, infected with or recovered from COVID-19 (not recorded which). The CDR3 sequence: CASSPFSGSSTDTQYF. The CDR3 DNA reads TGTGCCAGCAGCCCCTTTAGCGGGAGTAGCACAGATACGCAGTATTTT.